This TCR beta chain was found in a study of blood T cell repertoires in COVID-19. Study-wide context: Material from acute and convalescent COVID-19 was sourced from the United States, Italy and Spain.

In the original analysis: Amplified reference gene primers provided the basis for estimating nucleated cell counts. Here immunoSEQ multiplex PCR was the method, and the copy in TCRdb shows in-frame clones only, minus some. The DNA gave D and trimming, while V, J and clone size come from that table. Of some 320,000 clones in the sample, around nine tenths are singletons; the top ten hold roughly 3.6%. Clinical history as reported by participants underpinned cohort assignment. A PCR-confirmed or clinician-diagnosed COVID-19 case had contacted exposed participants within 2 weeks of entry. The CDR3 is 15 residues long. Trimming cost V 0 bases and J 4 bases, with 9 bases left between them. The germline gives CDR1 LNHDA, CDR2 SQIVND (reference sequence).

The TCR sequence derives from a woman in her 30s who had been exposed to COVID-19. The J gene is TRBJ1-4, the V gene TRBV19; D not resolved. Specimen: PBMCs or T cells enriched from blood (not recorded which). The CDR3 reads CASSIDEVLNEKLFF. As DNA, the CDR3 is TGTGCCAGTAGTATAGATGAGGTCCTTAATGAAAAACTGTTTTTT.